This T cell receptor (beta chain) was sequenced in a study of cytomegalovirus exposure and HLA in healthy donors (dated by TCRdb to 2016 to 2017). About the investigation overall: In an earlier analysis of roughly 500 of the donors, less than 350 Gb of sequence data and 100 million or so unique TCR beta sequences from 180 million or so T cells were reported. About 330 gigabases of sequencing data and around 88 million unique TCR sequences made up an early release that covered 500 to 700 HLA-typed donors. Of the roughly 400 genotyped donors, 65% to 90% fell in the genetic ancestry cluster associated with self-reported Caucasian donors. The study was designed to test whether signatures of past pathogen exposure could be identified by cataloging public T cell receptors. The study used immunosequencing to profile the T cell repertoires of several hundred subjects and linked those repertoires to cytomegalovirus serostatus. In addition to the first cohort of approximately 670 subjects, a separate validation cohort of some 120 different subjects was used. To predict cytomegalovirus infection status, the study brought together high-throughput TCR immunosequencing, statistical association of individual TCRs with disease status, and machine learning. To study patterns of TCR occurrence, a later analysis re-analyzed previously published TCR beta repertoires from 666 donors and added high-resolution HLA genotyping. Rather than drawing on any new phenotypic data, the later analysis identified candidate immune exposures from TCR beta sequences and the way those sequences occurred across donors. An earlier analysis of around 580 of the donors used high-throughput TCR beta sequencing to judge whether each TCR beta V gene segment behaved as functional or pseudogenic. Donor age, sex, ethnicity and CMV serostatus were collected together with the repertoire data. In a later genetic analysis, genome-wide SNP genotypes for about three fifths of the 666 donors were used, and that subset was treated as a discovery cohort. Every discovery cohort repertoire had been produced on one sequencing platform. Both class I and class II loci were covered by HLA typing, at four-digit resolution. Typing coverage varied by locus: about 620-640 donors for A, B, C, DRB1 and DQB1; approximately 500 for DQA1; over 600 for DPA1; approximately 470 for DPB1. Roughly 5 DR-DQ haplotypes were handled as single units for association and clustering because linkage in the cohort was strong. On average, roughly 200,000 unique TCR beta nucleotide sequences were sequenced per donor among 398 genotyped donors of the cohort, with roughly 20% of those sequences being non-productive.

On this clone itself: There is no known antigen for this receptor.

The cohort consisted of hundreds of healthy bone marrow donors. Cohort members were all nominally healthy when sampled, although unrecorded immune exposures were likely present. The donor tested CMV seronegative and was one of the 352 seronegative cohort members. Each donor provided a peripheral blood sample, and peripheral blood mononuclear cells were used for TCR beta sequencing. The Qiagen DNeasy Blood Extraction Kit was used to extract genomic DNA from the blood cell samples. General conclusions and limits of the study: Correlated functional status among segregating V segments might be attributable to linkage disequilibrium, but an unknown experimental factor could not be ruled out. In a later analysis, HLA-associated TCR beta chains showed more clonal expansion and lower generation probabilities than non-associated chains that were equally common. In a later analysis, several top co-occurrence clusters were reported to appear linked to parvovirus B19, influenza, CMV and Epstein-Barr virus. V-gene and J-gene trimming of TCR beta chains was associated with a missense DCLRE1C variant in a later genetic analysis, and the association was replicated in an independent cohort. A few of the identified cytomegalovirus-associated TCR beta chains were confirmed in vitro to be specific for cytomegalovirus antigens. For the cohort, immune exposure information was limited to CMV serostatus. A later analysis found that TCR association rates varied across HLA loci, with DRB1 alleles showing the most associated TCRs and HLA-C alleles the fewest. Specific HLA alleles were associated with 15,000 to 20,000 TCR beta sequences at a false discovery rate of 0.05 in a later analysis. A group of highly shared sequence variants was considered likely to be a technical artifact of the sequencing pipeline. The classifier was reported to diagnose cytomegalovirus status with high specificity and sensitivity in both the original and validation cohorts. A further reported finding was that TCR beta sequences accurately predicted the HLA-A and HLA-B alleles for most subjects in the first cohort. Only TCR beta chains were sequenced in this cohort, and the absence of alpha or paired-chain data limited detectable features. In the study, 164 TCR beta chains were listed as associated with cytomegalovirus. A later genetic analysis reported fewer N-insertions in productive TCRs among donors in an Asian-associated ancestry cluster than the roughly 700-donor mean. Sequencing depth was assumed to be roughly uniform across donors in the presence/absence analyses, though that assumption may not hold. Because counts were too low, more than 15 rarely observed V segments, including chromosome 9 orphons, were left out of the earlier analysis of 587 of the donors. According to a later analysis, most CMV-associated TCR beta chains appeared to be HLA-restricted, and the HLA associations seemed to be driven largely by CMV exposure. While some public TCRs were present in many individuals, most TCR sequences turned up only very rarely across donors. Because HLA typing was missing for some donors at each locus, association tests included only the typed subset. Broadly in line with IMGT annotations, most TCR beta V segments showed up in productive rearrangements about 90% or about 30% of the time in an earlier analysis of approximately 600 of the donors. When HLA alleles, especially DR and DQ, strongly co-occurred, TCR associations were difficult to assign to individual alleles. The authors suggested that the approach could potentially be generalized to other disease states and immunological phenotypes.

Library generation was performed with the immunoSEQ multiplex PCR assay. The multiplex PCR relied on a mix of 60 forward primers for TCR Vbeta segments and 13 reverse primers for TCR Jbeta segments. The CDR3 region of rearranged TCR beta genes was amplified from genomic DNA by a multiplex PCR assay. Amplified TCR beta libraries were sequenced as 87-base-pair reads on the Illumina HiSeq System. The source study handled its data this way. A later analysis counted tens of millions of unique TCR beta chains across the 550 to 750 repertoires, and some 11 million of these chains were shared by at least two donors. Raw reads were error-corrected and collapsed into unique sequences by a nearest-neighbor algorithm in which closely related sequences were merged to remove PCR and sequencing errors. V, D and J gene segments were assigned by aligning CDR3 sequences to IMGT reference sequences. Each retained sequence needed at least a six-nucleotide match to both a V gene segment and a J gene segment. A rearrangement counted as productive if the CDR3 had no stop codons and remained in frame with V and J, and every other rearrangement counted as non-productive. Following IMGT convention, CDR3 was defined as the stretch from the second conserved V-encoded cysteine up to the conserved J-encoded phenylalanine. Sequences without an unambiguous match to a single V gene segment were excluded from the earlier analysis of several hundred of the donors. An earlier analysis of a few hundred of the donors classified V segments as functional when productive rearrangements were above 56.7% and as segregating when the standard deviation between donors was above 5%. A statistical classification framework was built for diagnosing cytomegalovirus status from the catalog of TCR beta chain sequences. In a later analysis, V and J genes were assigned by comparing TCR nucleotide sequences against IMGT/GENE-DB human TR gene sequences. In a later analysis, CDR3 sequences and most-parsimonious VDJ recombination scenarios were assigned using the TCRdist pipeline. In a later analysis, every TCR beta chain was defined by the combination of its CDR3 amino acid sequence and its V-gene family, and reads without a unique V-gene family were dropped. In a later analysis, fewer than 650 highly shared, low-generation-probability nucleotide sequences were removed to address suspected cross-contamination and a sequencing artifact. A later analysis calculated a clonal expansion index for each public chain from normalized within-repertoire ranks of inferred template counts. A later analysis computed generation probabilities with a VDJ recombination model fitted to out-of-frame rearrangements, and checked the results against IGoR. Hypergeometric tests were used in a later analysis to score TCR-TCR, TCR-HLA and TCR-CMV co-occurrence, with a repertoire-size bias correction applied to the TCR pairs. To estimate false discovery rates, a later analysis permuted the HLA or CMV assignments 20 times. In a later analysis, co-occurring TCRs were grouped with DBSCAN, and TCRdist sequence similarity was added when clustering was performed within HLA-allele-positive subsets. Repertoires with fewer than 30,000 or more than 120,000 public chains, plus five repertoires with anomalous nucleotide sharing, were excluded from co-occurrence clustering. Not all clones reach the TCRdb copy of this immuneACCESS table, which keeps in-frame sequences only. Checked studies attribute under half of the gap to unresolved V genes and leave the rest unexplained. V, J and clone size derive from that table, while D and trimming were established from the DNA sequence. This sample's records show 100,000 to 150,000 clones. Approximately 1.6% of the sample is in the top ten clones.

What was sequenced was PBMCs. The clonotype originates from a young man in good health and CMV-seronegative.

DNA sequence: TGTGCCAGCAGCTTAGGACAGGGCGTTGAGACCCAGTACTTC. Translated, it gives CASSLGQGVETQYF. The V and J genes are TRBV7-6 and TRBJ2-5, and TRBD1 matches 7 of the central bases. V trim: 1 base; J trim: 5 bases; unmatched bases: 4. In the germline V gene, CDR1 corresponds to SGHVS and CDR2 to FNYEAQ. From cysteine to phenylalanine, the CDR3 is 14 amino acids long. Kept here is only the CDR3 DNA, which spans 42 bases and is read in frame from base 1.